A selection of T cell receptor beta chains follows, all from one sample in a study of blood T cell repertoires in COVID-19. Assay: immunoSEQ multiplex PCR; the TCRdb copy retains only in-frame clones and omits some. The data hold 200,000 to 250,000 clones, with 80% observed a single time. Sequencing was performed on peripheral blood. These receptors were taken from a human donor in a cohort sampled during active COVID-19. CDR3s include the opening cysteine and the closing phenylalanine or tryptophan. Fields, in order: V gene, clone size, J gene, D gene, CDR3 protein, CDR3 DNA. D genes are given only for firm matches. Size values are once, few and many counts, or a class for expanded clones, and some rows have none.

TRBV27	NA	TRBJ1-5	NA	CASSFQGGEGLNQPQHF	TGTGCCAGCAGTTTTCAAGGGGGGGAGGGACTCAATCAGCCCCAGCATTTT
TRBV21-1	NA	TRBJ2-1	NA	CASGCIRDRVNNEQFF	TGTGCCAGCGGTTGTATACGGGACAGGGTGAACAATGAGCAGTTCTTC
TRBV3-1/TRBV3-2	NA	TRBJ2-1	TRBD2	CASSQGLAGFEQFF	TGTGCCAGCAGCCAGGGACTAGCGGGATTTGAGCAGTTCTTC
TRBV18	NA	TRBJ2-5	NA	CASSQISGTLQETQYF	TGTGCCAGCTCACAAATTTCCGGGACTCTCCAAGAGACCCAGTACTTC
TRBV7-2	NA	TRBJ1-2	NA	CASSLELAGGNYGYTF	TGTGCCAGCAGCTTAGAGTTAGCGGGGGGGAACTATGGCTACACCTTC
TRBV3-1/TRBV3-2	NA	TRBJ1-6	TRBD1	CASSQDPTGARTPLHF	TGTGCCAGCAGCCAAGATCCGACAGGGGCTCGCACACCCCTCCACTTT
TRBV7-9	NA	TRBJ1-2	NA	CASSFGGVYGYTF	TGTGCCAGCAGCTTCGGCGGAGTCTATGGCTACACCTTC
TRBV2	NA	TRBJ2-7	NA	CASSLQRGEQYF	TGTGCCAGCAGCCTCCAACGCGGCGAGCAGTACTTC
TRBV7-2	NA	TRBJ1-2	NA	CASSLQGSGYGYTF	TGTGCCAGCAGCTTACAGGGCTCGGGCTATGGCTACACCTTC
TRBV6-1	once	TRBJ1-4	TRBD1	CASSEATTGGEKLFF	TGTGCCAGCAGTGAAGCTACGACAGGGGGAGAAAAACTGTTTTTT
TRBV19	NA	TRBJ1-1	NA	CASSPSGRREAFF	TGTGCCAGTAGCCCCAGCGGGAGGAGAGAAGCTTTCTTT
TRBV5-6	once	TRBJ2-1	TRBD1	CASSFGQGYNEQFF	TGTGCCAGCAGCTTCGGACAGGGATACAATGAGCAGTTCTTC
TRBV11-2	NA	TRBJ2-5	TRBD2	CASSLAGAGETQYF	TGTGCCAGCAGCTTAGCGGGAGCGGGGGAGACCCAGTACTTC
TRBV7-2	NA	TRBJ2-5	TRBD2	CASSSLGGVQETQYF	TGTGCCAGCAGCTCCCTCGGGGGGGTCCAAGAGACCCAGTACTTC
TRBV4-3	NA	TRBJ1-1	TRBD1	CASSQAGGKTEAFF	TGCGCCAGCAGCCAGGCAGGGGGGAAAACTGAAGCTTTCTTT
TRBV7-2	NA	TRBJ2-5	NA	CASSRVTGYQETQYF	TGTGCCAGCAGCCGTGTAACAGGGTACCAAGAGACCCAGTACTTC
TRBV18	NA	TRBJ2-5	NA	CASSPRSAEGETQYF	TGTGCCAGCTCACCACGCTCGGCGGAGGGTGAGACCCAGTACTTC
TRBV7-9	few	TRBJ1-1	NA	CASSFSQGLNTEAFF	TGTGCCAGCAGCTTTTCTCAGGGTCTGAACACTGAAGCTTTCTTT
TRBV19	NA	TRBJ1-5	TRBD1	CASTQGAVNRGQPQHF	TGTGCCAGTACGCAGGGGGCGGTTAACCGGGGTCAGCCCCAGCATTTT
TRBV19	NA	TRBJ2-6	TRBD1	CASSKRQGAGANVLTF	TGTGCCAGTAGTAAGCGACAGGGGGCTGGGGCCAACGTCCTGACTTTC
TRBV19	NA	TRBJ1-1	NA	CASSFITEAFF	TGTGCCAGTAGTTTTATCACTGAAGCTTTCTTT
TRBV7-7	NA	TRBJ2-1	TRBD2	CASSFTPSGARNEQFF	TGTGCTAGCAGCTTTACCCCCAGCGGGGCGAGGAATGAGCAGTTCTTC
TRBV6-5	NA	TRBJ2-7	NA	CASTMTTGSSYEQYF	TGTGCCAGCACCATGACGACAGGCAGCTCCTACGAGCAGTACTTC
TRBV2	once	TRBJ1-2	NA	CASSDLSASYGYTF	TGTGCCAGCAGTGACCTGTCAGCGAGCTATGGCTACACCTTC
TRBV12-3/TRBV12-4	NA	TRBJ1-2	NA	CASSLDYYYGYTF	TGTGCCAGCAGTCTTGACTACTACTATGGCTACACCTTC
TRBV3-1/TRBV3-2	NA	TRBJ2-1	NA	CASSQSVGSEQFF	TGTGCCAGCAGCCAGTCTGTGGGTAGCGAGCAGTTCTTC
TRBV7-2	NA	TRBJ1-5	NA	CASSFLGGNQPQHF	TGTGCCAGCAGCTTCCTTGGGGGGAATCAGCCCCAGCATTTT
TRBV28	NA	TRBJ2-2	TRBD1	CASSLMDRGWTGELFF	TGTGCCAGCAGTTTAATGGACAGGGGTTGGACCGGGGAGCTGTTTTTT
TRBV28	NA	TRBJ1-2	NA	CASSLDIVGYTF	TGTGCCAGCAGTTTGGACATTGTGGGCTACACCTTC
TRBV12-3/TRBV12-4	once	TRBJ2-5	NA	CASSTVVETQYF	TGTGCCAGCAGTACAGTCGTTGAGACCCAGTACTTC
TRBV30	NA	TRBJ1-1	TRBD1	CAWDRQGRTEAFF	TGTGCCTGGGATCGACAGGGAAGGACTGAAGCTTTCTTT
TRBV6-5	NA	TRBJ1-6	NA	CASRRAGRNSPLHF	TGTGCCAGCAGGAGGGCCGGCCGGAATTCACCCCTCCACTTT
TRBV2	NA	TRBJ2-5	NA	CASSEFGEKGETQYF	TGTGCCAGCAGTGAATTCGGGGAAAAGGGAGAGACCCAGTACTTC
TRBV6-5	NA	TRBJ1-5	NA	CASTDGKVQVQHF	TGTGCCAGCACCGACGGAAAGGTGCAGGTCCAGCATTTT
TRBV3-1/TRBV3-2	once	TRBJ2-5	TRBD2	CASSQRGGSQETQYF	TGTGCCAGCAGCCAAAGGGGCGGGAGTCAGGAGACCCAGTACTTC
TRBV3-1/TRBV3-2	NA	TRBJ2-7	NA	CASSQDTVPYEQYF	TGTGCCAGCAGCCAAGATACAGTTCCCTACGAGCAGTACTTC
TRBV21-1	NA	TRBJ1-5	NA	CASGDRSFGQPQHF	TGTGCCAGCGGGGACAGATCTTTTGGGCAGCCCCAGCATTTT
TRBV29-1	NA	TRBJ2-3	TRBD2	CSVDGTSGGTDTQYF	TGCAGCGTTGATGGGACTAGCGGGGGCACAGATACGCAGTATTTT
TRBV11-3	NA	TRBJ2-1	TRBD2	CASSFYPGGEGVNNEQFF	TGTGCCAGCAGCTTCTACCCGGGGGGGGAGGGCGTCAACAATGAGCAGTTCTTC
TRBV5-6	NA	TRBJ1-4	NA	CASSSRTDSNEKLFF	TGTGCCAGCAGCTCTCGGACGGACTCTAATGAAAAACTGTTTTTT
TRBV19	NA	TRBJ1-4	TRBD1	CASSISTGANEKLFF	TGTGCCAGTAGTATCTCGACAGGGGCCAATGAAAAACTGTTTTTT
TRBV28	NA	TRBJ1-4	NA	CASTSYAGPYEKLFF	TGTGCCAGCACCTCTTATGCAGGGCCGTATGAAAAACTGTTTTTT
TRBV9	NA	TRBJ2-3	TRBD1	CASSLGTALTDTQYF	TGTGCCAGCAGCCTGGGGACAGCCCTCACAGATACGCAGTATTTT
TRBV4-2	many	TRBJ1-1	TRBD1	CASSPRTGENTEAFF	TGTGCCAGCAGCCCTAGGACAGGGGAGAACACTGAAGCTTTCTTT
TRBV9	once	TRBJ2-2	NA	CASSASQANTGELFF	TGTGCCAGCAGCGCATCTCAGGCGAACACCGGGGAGCTGTTTTTT
TRBV29-1	NA	TRBJ1-2	NA	CSVATNYGYTF	TGCAGCGTTGCCACAAACTATGGCTACACCTTC
TRBV19	NA	TRBJ1-6	NA	CASSIPGVSHSPLHF	TGTGCCAGTAGTATCCCAGGGGTGTCGCATTCACCCCTCCACTTT
TRBV6-1	NA	TRBJ1-1	NA	CASSEGGRAFF	TGTGCCAGCAGTGAAGGAGGGAGAGCTTTCTTT
TRBV5-8	NA	TRBJ1-6	TRBD1	CASSPGQLTNSPLHF	TGTGCCAGCAGCCCGGGACAGCTTACGAATTCACCCCTCCACTTT
TRBV24-1	NA	TRBJ2-4	TRBD1	CATSDQGQGMTIQYF	TGTGCCACCAGTGACCAGGGACAGGGGATGACCATTCAGTACTTC
TRBV6-5	NA	TRBJ2-3	NA	CASSGRGGADTQYF	TGTGCCAGCAGCGGCCGAGGGGGGGCAGATACGCAGTATTTT